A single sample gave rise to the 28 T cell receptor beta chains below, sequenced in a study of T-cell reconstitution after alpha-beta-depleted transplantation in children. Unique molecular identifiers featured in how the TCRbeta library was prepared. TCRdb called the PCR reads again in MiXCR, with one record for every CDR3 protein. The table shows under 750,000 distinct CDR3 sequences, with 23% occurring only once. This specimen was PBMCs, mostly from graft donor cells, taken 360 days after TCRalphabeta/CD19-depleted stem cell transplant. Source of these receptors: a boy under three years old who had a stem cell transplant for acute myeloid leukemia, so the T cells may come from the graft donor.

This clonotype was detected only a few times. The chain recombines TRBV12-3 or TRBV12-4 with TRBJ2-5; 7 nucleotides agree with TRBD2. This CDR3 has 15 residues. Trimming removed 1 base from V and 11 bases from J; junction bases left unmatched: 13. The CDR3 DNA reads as TGTGCCAGCAGTTTAGTGGGAGGGATCCTCGGGGCGCAGTACTTC. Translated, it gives CASSLVGGILGAQYF.

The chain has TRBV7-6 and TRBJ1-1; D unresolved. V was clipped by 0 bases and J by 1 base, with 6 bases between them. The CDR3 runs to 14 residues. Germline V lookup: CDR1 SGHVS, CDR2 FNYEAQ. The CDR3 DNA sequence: TGTGCCAGCAGCTTAGCACCAGAGAACACTGAAGCTTTCTTT. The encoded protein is CASSLAPENTEAFF.

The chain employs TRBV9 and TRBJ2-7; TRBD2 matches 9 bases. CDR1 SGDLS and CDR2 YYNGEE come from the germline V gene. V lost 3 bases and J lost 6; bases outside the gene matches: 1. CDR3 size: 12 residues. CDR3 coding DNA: TGTGCCAGCAGCGGCGGGGGGGTCGAGCAGTACTTC. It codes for CASSGGGVEQYF.

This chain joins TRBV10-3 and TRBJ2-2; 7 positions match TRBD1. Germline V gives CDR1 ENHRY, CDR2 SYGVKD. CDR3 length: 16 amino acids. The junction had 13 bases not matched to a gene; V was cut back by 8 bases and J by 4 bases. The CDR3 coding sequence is TGTGCCATCCTGAGAACCCGGACAGGTGGCACCGGGGAGCTGTTTTTT. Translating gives CAILRTRTGGTGELFF.

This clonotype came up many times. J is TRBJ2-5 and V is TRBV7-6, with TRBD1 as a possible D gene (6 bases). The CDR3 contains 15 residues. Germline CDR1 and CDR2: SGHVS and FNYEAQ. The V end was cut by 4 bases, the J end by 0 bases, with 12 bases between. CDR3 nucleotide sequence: TGTGCCAGCAGCTCCCCCTACAGGGACCAAGAGACCCAGTACTTC. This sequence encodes CASSSPYRDQETQYF. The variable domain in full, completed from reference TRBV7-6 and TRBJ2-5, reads GAGVSQSPRYKVTKRGQDVALRCDPISGHVSLYWYRQALGQGPEFLTYFNYEAQQDKSGLPNDRFSAERPEGSISTLTIQRTEQRDSAMYRCASSSPYRDQETQYFGPGTRLLVL.

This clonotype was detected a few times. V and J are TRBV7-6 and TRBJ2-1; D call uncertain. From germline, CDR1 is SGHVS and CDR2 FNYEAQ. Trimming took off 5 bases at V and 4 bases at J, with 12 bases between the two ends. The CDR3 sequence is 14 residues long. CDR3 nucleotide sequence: TGTGCCAGCAGCCCTGGTGAGGAGTACAATGAGCAGTTCTTC. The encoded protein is CASSPGEEYNEQFF.

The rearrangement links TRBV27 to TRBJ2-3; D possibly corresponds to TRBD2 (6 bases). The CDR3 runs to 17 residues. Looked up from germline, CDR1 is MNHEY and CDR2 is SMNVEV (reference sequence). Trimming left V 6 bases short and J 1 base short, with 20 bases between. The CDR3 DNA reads TGTGCCAGCAGCCGAGAAGGAGGGACCGGGGGCACAGATACGCAGTATTTT. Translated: CASSREGGTGGTDTQYF.

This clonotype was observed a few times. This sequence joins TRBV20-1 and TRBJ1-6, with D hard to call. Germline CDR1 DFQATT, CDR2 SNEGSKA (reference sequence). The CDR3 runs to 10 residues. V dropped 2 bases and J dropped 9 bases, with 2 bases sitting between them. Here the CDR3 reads CSARSSPLHF. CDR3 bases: TGCAGTGCTAGAAGTTCACCCCTCCACTTT.

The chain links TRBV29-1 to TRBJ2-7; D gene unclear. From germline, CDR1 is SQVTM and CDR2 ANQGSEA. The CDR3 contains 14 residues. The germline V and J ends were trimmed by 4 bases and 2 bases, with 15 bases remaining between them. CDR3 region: CSVGPRGATYEQYF. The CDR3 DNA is TGCAGCGTTGGCCCCCGCGGCGCGACCTACGAGCAGTACTTC.

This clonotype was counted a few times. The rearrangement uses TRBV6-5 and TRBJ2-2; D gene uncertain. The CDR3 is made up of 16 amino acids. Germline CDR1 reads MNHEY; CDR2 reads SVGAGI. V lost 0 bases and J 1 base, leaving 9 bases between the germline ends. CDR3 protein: CASSYSPSGNTGELFF. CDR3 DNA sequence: TGTGCCAGCAGTTACTCACCTAGTGGGAACACCGGGGAGCTGTTTTTT.

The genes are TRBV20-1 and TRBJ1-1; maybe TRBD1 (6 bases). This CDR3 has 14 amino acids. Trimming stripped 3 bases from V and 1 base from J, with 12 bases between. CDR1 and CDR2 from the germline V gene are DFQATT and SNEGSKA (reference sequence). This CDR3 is CSARSTTGNTEAFF. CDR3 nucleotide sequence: TGCAGTGCTAGGAGCACGACAGGGAACACTGAAGCTTTCTTT.

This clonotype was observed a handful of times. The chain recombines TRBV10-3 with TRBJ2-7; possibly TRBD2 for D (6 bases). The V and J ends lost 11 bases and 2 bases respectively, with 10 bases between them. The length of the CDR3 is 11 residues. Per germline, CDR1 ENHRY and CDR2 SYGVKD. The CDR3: CAYGGAYEQYF. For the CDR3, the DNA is TGTGCCTACGGAGGGGCCTACGAGCAGTACTTC.

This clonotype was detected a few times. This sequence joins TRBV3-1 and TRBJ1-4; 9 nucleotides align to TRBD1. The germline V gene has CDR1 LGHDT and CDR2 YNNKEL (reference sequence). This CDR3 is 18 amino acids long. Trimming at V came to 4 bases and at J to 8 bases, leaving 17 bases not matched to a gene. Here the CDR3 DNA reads TGTGCCAGCAGCCGATTCGTGGGGACAGGGCTTTACCCAGAAAAACTGTTTTTT. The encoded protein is CASSRFVGTGLYPEKLFF.

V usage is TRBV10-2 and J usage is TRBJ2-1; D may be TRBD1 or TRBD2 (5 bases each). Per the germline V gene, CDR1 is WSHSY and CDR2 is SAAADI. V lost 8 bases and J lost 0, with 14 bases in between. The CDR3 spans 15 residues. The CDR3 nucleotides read TGCGCCAGCTCCATGAAAGGGACCTCCTACAATGAGCAGTTCTTC. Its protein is CASSMKGTSYNEQFF.

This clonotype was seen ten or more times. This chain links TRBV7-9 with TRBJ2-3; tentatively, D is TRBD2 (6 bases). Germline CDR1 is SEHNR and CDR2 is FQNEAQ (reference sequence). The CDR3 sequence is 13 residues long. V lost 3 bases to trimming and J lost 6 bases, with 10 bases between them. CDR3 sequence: CASSFPGGDTQYF. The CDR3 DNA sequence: TGTGCCAGCAGCTTCCCCGGAGGGGATACGCAGTATTTT.

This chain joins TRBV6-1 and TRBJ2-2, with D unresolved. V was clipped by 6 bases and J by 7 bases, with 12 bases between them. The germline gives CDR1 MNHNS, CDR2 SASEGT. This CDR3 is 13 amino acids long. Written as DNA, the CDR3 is TGTGCCAGCAGGGCTCCCTTTTTCGGGGAGCTGTTTTTT. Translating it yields CASRAPFFGELFF.

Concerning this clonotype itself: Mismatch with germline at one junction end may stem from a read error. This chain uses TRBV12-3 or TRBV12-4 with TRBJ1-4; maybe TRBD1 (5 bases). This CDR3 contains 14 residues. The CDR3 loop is CASTGGLGNQKLFF. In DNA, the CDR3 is TGTGCCAGCACCGGGGGGTTGGGTAATCAAAAACTGTTTTTT.

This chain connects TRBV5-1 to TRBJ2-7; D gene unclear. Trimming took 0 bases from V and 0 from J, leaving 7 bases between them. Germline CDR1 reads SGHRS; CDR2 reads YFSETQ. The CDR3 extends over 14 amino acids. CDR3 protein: CASSLEALSYEQYF. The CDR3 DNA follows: TGCGCCAGCAGCTTGGAGGCCCTCTCCTACGAGCAGTACTTC. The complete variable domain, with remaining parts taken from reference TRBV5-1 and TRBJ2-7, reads KAGVTQTPRYLIKTRGQQVTLSCSPISGHRSVSWYQQTPGQGLQFLFEYFSETQRNKGNFPGRFSGRQFSNSRSEMNVSTLELGDSALYLCASSLEALSYEQYFGPGTRLTVT.

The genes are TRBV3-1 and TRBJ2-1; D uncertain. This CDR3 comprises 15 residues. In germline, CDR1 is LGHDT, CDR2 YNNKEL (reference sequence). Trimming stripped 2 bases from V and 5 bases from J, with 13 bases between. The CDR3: CASSQTPDPDNEQFF. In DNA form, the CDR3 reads TGTGCCAGCAGCCAAACCCCGGACCCGGACAATGAGCAGTTCTTC.

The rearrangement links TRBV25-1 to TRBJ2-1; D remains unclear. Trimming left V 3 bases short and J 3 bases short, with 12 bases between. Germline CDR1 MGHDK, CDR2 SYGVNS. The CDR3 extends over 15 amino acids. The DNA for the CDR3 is TGTGCCAGCAGTGATTGGGCCCAGAACTACAATGAGCAGTTCTTC. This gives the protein CASSDWAQNYNEQFF. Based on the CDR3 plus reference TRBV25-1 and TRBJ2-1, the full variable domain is EADIYQTPRYLVIGTGKKITLECSQTMGHDKMYWYQQDPGMELHLIHYSYGVNSTEKGDLSSESTVSRIRTEHFPLTLESARPSHTSQYLCASSDWAQNYNEQFFGPGTRLTVL.

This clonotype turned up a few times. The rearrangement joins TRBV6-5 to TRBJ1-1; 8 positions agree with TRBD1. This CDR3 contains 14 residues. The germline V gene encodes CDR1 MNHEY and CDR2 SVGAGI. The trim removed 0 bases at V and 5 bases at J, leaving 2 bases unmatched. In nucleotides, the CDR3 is TGTGCCAGCAGTTACTCGACAGGGGCAACTGAAGCTTTCTTT. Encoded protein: CASSYSTGATEAFF.

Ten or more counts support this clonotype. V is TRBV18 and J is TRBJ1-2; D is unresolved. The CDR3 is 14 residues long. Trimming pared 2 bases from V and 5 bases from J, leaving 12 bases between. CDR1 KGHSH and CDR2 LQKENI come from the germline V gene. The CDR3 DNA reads TGTGCCAGCTCACCAACGGACCGTGGGTATGGCTACACCTTC. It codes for CASSPTDRGYGYTF.

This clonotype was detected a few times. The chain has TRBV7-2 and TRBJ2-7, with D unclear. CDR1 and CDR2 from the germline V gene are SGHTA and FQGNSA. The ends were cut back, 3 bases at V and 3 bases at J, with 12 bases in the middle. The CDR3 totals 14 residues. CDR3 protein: CASSLDPTRYEQYF. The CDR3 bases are TGTGCCAGCAGCTTGGACCCAACCCGCTACGAGCAGTACTTC.

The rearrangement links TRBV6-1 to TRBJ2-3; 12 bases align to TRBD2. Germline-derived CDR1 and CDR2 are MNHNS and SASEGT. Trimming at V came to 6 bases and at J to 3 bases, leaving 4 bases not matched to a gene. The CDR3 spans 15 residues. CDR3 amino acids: CASRLTSGGTDTQYF. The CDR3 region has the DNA TGTGCCAGCAGGCTCACTAGCGGGGGGACAGATACGCAGTATTTT.

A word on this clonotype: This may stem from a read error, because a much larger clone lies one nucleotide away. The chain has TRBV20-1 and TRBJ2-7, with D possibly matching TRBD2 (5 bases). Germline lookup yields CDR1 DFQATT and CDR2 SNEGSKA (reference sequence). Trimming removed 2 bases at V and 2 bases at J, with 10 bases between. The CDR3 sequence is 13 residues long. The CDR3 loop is CSARLNGTYEQYV. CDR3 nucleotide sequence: TGCAGTGCTAGATTGAACGGGACCTACGAGCAGTACGTC.

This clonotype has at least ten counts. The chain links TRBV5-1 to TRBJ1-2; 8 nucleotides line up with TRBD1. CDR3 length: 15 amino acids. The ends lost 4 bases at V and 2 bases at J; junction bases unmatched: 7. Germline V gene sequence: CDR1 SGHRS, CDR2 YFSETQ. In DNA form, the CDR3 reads TGCGCCAGCAGCCTTGACAGGGGAAGAAACTATGGCTACACCTTC. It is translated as CASSLDRGRNYGYTF.

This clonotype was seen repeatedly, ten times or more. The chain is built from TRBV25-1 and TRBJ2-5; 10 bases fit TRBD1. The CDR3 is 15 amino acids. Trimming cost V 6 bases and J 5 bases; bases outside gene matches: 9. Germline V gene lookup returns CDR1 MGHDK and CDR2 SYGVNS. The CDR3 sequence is CASRLTGQGMETQYF. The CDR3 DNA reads TGTGCCAGCAGGTTAACGGGACAGGGGATGGAGACCCAGTACTTC. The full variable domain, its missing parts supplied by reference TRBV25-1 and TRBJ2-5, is EADIYQTPRYLVIGTGKKITLECSQTMGHDKMYWYQQDPGMELHLIHYSYGVNSTEKGDLSSESTVSRIRTEHFPLTLESARPSHTSQYLCASRLTGQGMETQYFGPGTRLLVL.

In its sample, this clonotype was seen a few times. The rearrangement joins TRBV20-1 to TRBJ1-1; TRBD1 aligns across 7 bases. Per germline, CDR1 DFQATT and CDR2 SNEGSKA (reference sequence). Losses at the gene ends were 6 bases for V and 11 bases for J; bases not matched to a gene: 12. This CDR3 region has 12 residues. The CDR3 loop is CSAPAQGMGAFF. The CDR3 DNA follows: TGCAGTGCGCCCGCACAGGGGATGGGGGCTTTCTTT.